Below are 27 T cell receptor beta chains sequenced from a single sample in a study of blood T cell repertoires in COVID-19. Sequencing was performed with immunoSEQ multiplex PCR; in TCRdb, only in-frame clones are kept and a portion is missing. The sample carries more than 250,000 clones, 85% to 90% recorded once. The specimen was PBMCs or T cells enriched from blood (not recorded which). The receptors were sampled from a woman aged 18 to 35 who had recovered from COVID-19.

V gene TRBV28 combines with J gene TRBJ2-7; D remains unclear. Germline values: CDR1 MDHEN, CDR2 SYDVKM. The CDR3 covers 11 residues. V was pared by 10 bases and J by 0 bases, with 7 bases between. The chain's CDR3 is CATRSSYEQYF. The CDR3 DNA follows: TGTGCCACCAGGAGCTCCTACGAGCAGTACTTC. The full variable domain, completed using reference TRBV28 and TRBJ2-7, is DVKVTQSSRYLVKRTGEKVFLECVQDMDHENMFWYRQDPGLGLRLIYFSYDVKMKEKGDIPEGYSVSREKKERFSLILESASTNQTSMYLCATRSSYEQYFGPGTRLTVT.

The chain carries TRBV10-3 and TRBJ2-5; 12 nucleotides align to TRBD2. CDR3 length equals 16 residues. Germline trimming cut 5 bases from V and 2 bases from J; bases unmatched to any gene: 6. Germline V gene data show CDR1 as ENHRY and CDR2 as SYGVKD. The CDR3 reads CAISSLAGGRQETQYF. DNA of the CDR3: TGTGCCATCAGTTCTCTAGCGGGGGGGCGGCAAGAGACCCAGTACTTC.

Only one count was recorded for this clone. The rearrangement joins TRBV14 to TRBJ1-3; D remains ambiguous. The V end lost 1 base, the J end lost 0 bases, and 10 bases lay between the germline ends. The germline CDR1 and CDR2 sequences are SGHDN and FVKESK. CDR3 length: 16 amino acids. This chain's CDR3 is CASSQGRFLSGNTIYF. The CDR3 DNA follows: TGTGCCAGCAGCCAAGGGCGGTTTCTCTCTGGAAACACCATATATTTT.

The chain uses TRBV7-3 and TRBJ2-7; a weak D match, TRBD1 (6 bases). Trimming cost V 4 bases and J 3 bases, with 13 bases left between them. The germline CDR1 and CDR2 sequences are SGHTA and FQGTGA. The CDR3 consists of 14 residues. The CDR3 DNA reads as TGTGCCAGCAGCTCTAGAGGGGGTGGCTACGAGCAGTACTTC. Protein: CASSSRGGGYEQYF.

This rearrangement joins TRBV24-1 to TRBJ1-1, with TRBD1 matching over 8 bases. With V trimmed by 4 bases and J by 1 base, 4 bases remained unmatched. There are 15 residues in the CDR3. The germline V gene encodes CDR1 KGHDR and CDR2 SFDVKD. CDR3 bases: TGTGCCACCAGTGACTCCGGGACAGGGAACACTGAAGCTTTCTTT. Translated, it gives CATSDSGTGNTEAFF.

The chain links TRBV4-1 to TRBJ2-3; D is perhaps TRBD2 (6 bases). The CDR3 contains 16 residues. The ends were cut back, 5 bases at V and 4 bases at J, with 19 bases in the middle. The germline gives CDR1 MGHRA, CDR2 YSYEKL. This chain's CDR3 is CASSRLGGERADTQYF. Here the CDR3 DNA reads TGCGCCAGCAGCAGACTAGGCGGGGAAAGAGCAGATACGCAGTATTTT.

The chain has TRBV28 and TRBJ2-1; D call uncertain. The CDR3 runs 13 residues. The V gene's germline CDR1 is MDHEN and CDR2 SYDVKM. V was trimmed by 6 bases and J by 7 bases, leaving 13 bases between them. Here the CDR3 reads CASSSGERNEQFF. The CDR3 DNA reads as TGTGCCAGCAGCTCCGGAGAGAGGAATGAGCAGTTCTTC.

The gene calls are TRBV5-5 and TRBJ2-2; no definite D call. The CDR3 is 12 residues long. Germline V gives CDR1 SGHKS, CDR2 YYEKEE (reference sequence). The V end was cut by 2 bases, the J end by 3 bases, with 2 bases between. The CDR3 region is CASSFYTGELFF. As DNA, the CDR3 is TGTGCCAGCAGCTTCTACACCGGGGAGCTGTTTTTT.

This chain connects TRBV9 to TRBJ2-7; D is ambiguous. CDR1 and CDR2 from the germline V gene are SGDLS and YYNGEE. The CDR3 loop spans 14 amino acids. Trimming shortened V by 0 bases and J by 3 bases, and 10 bases separated the two germline ends. CDR3: CASSVEDSDYEQYF. CDR3 nucleotides: TGTGCCAGCAGCGTAGAAGACTCCGACTACGAGCAGTACTTC.

V is TRBV5-1 and J is TRBJ1-3; the D is unclear. The germline V gene has CDR1 SGHRS and CDR2 YFSETQ. V gave up 4 bases and J gave up 1 base, with 6 bases separating them. CDR3 length: 13 residues. The chain's CDR3 is CASSLSSGNTIYF. CDR3 nucleotides: TGCGCCAGCAGCCTTAGTTCTGGAAACACCATATATTTT.

The rearrangement joins TRBV5-1 to TRBJ2-7; D uncertain. Trimming took 4 bases from V and 5 from J, leaving 13 bases between them. CDR3 length equals 13 residues. The V gene's germline CDR1 is SGHRS and CDR2 YFSETQ. The CDR3 sequence is CASSPLESHEQYF. For the CDR3, the DNA is TGCGCCAGCAGCCCCTTGGAGTCCCACGAGCAGTACTTC.

The chain is built from TRBV18 and TRBJ2-1; 7 nucleotides align to TRBD2. Trimming removed 1 base from V and 8 bases from J; junction bases left unmatched: 8. Per germline, CDR1 KGHSH and CDR2 LQKENI. The length of the CDR3 is 15 residues. The CDR3 DNA reads TGTGCCAGCTCACCACAGCGGGGCAAAAGCGATGAGCAGTTCTTC. It encodes CASSPQRGKSDEQFF.

The gene calls are TRBV27 and TRBJ2-7; 7 nucleotides agree with TRBD1. Germline lookup yields CDR1 MNHEY and CDR2 SMNVEV (reference sequence). J was trimmed by 6 bases and V by 0 bases; bases with no gene match: 2. The CDR3 consists of 13 residues. For the CDR3, the DNA is TGTGCCAGCAGTTTATCGAACAGGGGCGAGCAGTACTTC. Translation gives CASSLSNRGEQYF.

This chain uses TRBV6-5 with TRBJ2-3; tentatively, D is TRBD1 (6 bases). CDR3 length: 14 amino acids. The germline V gene encodes CDR1 MNHEY and CDR2 SVGAGI. V was shortened by 6 bases and J by 0 bases, with 10 bases between the two germline ends. In DNA form, the CDR3 reads TGTGCCAGCAGCCTACAGGGTAGCACAGATACGCAGTATTTT. Encoded protein: CASSLQGSTDTQYF.

The V gene is TRBV10-3, the J gene TRBJ1-1; weak D call: TRBD1 (6 bases). Germline loops: CDR1 ENHRY, CDR2 SYGVKD. Trimming removed 6 bases from V and 0 bases from J, with 14 bases in between. This CDR3 has 15 amino acids. CDR3 DNA sequence: TGTGCCATCAGCCGGGACATCACCTTGAACACTGAAGCTTTCTTT. Amino acids: CAISRDITLNTEAFF.

The gene calls are TRBV19 and TRBJ1-3; D might be TRBD1 (5 bases). The CDR3 contains 13 residues. The V gene lost 9 bases and the J gene lost 2 bases, with 11 bases spanning the gap. Germline CDR1 is LNHDA and CDR2 is SQIVND (reference sequence). The CDR3 DNA follows: TGTGCCAGCCAAGGGGCGACTGGAAACACCATATATTTT. Protein product: CASQGATGNTIYF.

The V call is TRBV28, the J call TRBJ2-3, with D possibly being TRBD2 (7 bases). The V end lost 5 bases, the J end lost 2 bases, and 17 bases lay between the germline ends. Germline assignment: CDR1 MDHEN and CDR2 SYDVKM. This CDR3 region has 16 residues. The CDR3 sequence is CASSALGGGSTDTQYF. In DNA, the CDR3 is TGTGCCAGCAGTGCACTCGGCGGGGGCTCCACAGATACGCAGTATTTT.

This clone came up once. The V and J genes are TRBV7-9 and TRBJ2-7; TRBD1 matches 7 bases. Losses at the gene ends were 5 bases for V and 0 bases for J; bases not matched to a gene: 4. This CDR3 is 14 amino acids long. Germline values: CDR1 SEHNR, CDR2 FQNEAQ (reference sequence). The CDR3 here is CASSLQGSSYEQYF. Written as DNA, the CDR3 is TGTGCCAGCAGCCTACAGGGGAGCTCCTACGAGCAGTACTTC.

For this clone: Other DNA sequences in the sample encode the same CDR3. The V and J genes are TRBV28 and TRBJ2-7, with TRBD1 as a possible D gene (7 bases). Germline assignment: CDR1 MDHEN and CDR2 SYDVKM. The CDR3 extends over 15 amino acids. Trimming shortened V by 4 bases and J by 2 bases, and 15 bases separated the two germline ends. The DNA for the CDR3 is TGTGCCAGCAGTTCTGGGCAGGGGGGCCCCTACGAGCAGTACTTC. Its translation: CASSSGQGGPYEQYF.

The V gene is TRBV4-2, the J gene TRBJ2-3; weak D call: TRBD2 (5 bases). V lost 0 bases, J lost 0 bases, and 7 bases lay in between. Germline V CDR1 and CDR2: LGHNA, YNFKEQ. The CDR3 extends over 15 amino acids. CDR3 loop: CASSQDERSTDTQYF. The CDR3, as DNA: TGTGCCAGCAGCCAAGATGAGCGGAGCACAGATACGCAGTATTTT.

This CDR3 is CASSGAGVEKLFF. DNA for the CDR3: TGTGCCAGCTCTGGGGCAGGGGTTGAAAAACTGTTTTTT. The rearrangement joins TRBV25-1 to TRBJ1-4; TRBD1 is a possible D gene (6 bases). There are 13 residues in the CDR3. The V end lost 8 bases, the J end lost 7 bases, and 14 bases lay between the germline ends. CDR1 is MGHDK, CDR2 SYGVNS, per germline.

V and J are TRBV6-5 and TRBJ2-3; D may be TRBD1 (5 bases). The germline V gene has CDR1 MNHEY and CDR2 SVGAGI. This CDR3 comprises 14 residues. V was cut by 6 bases and J by 3 bases, with 13 bases left in between. CDR3 DNA: TGTGCCAGCAGAGGCAGGGTTTTGACAGATACGCAGTATTTT. This codes for CASRGRVLTDTQYF.

This chain links TRBV28 with TRBJ2-1; 7 positions match TRBD2. J gave up 3 bases and V 6 bases, and 8 bases lay outside the gene matches. Germline V gene data show CDR1 as MDHEN and CDR2 as SYDVKM. The CDR3 has 15 amino acids. The DNA of the CDR3 is TGTGCCAGCAGGCCGACCAGCGGGAACTACAATGAGCAGTTCTTC. As protein: CASRPTSGNYNEQFF. Using reference TRBV28 and TRBJ2-1 for the parts outside the CDR3, the full variable domain is DVKVTQSSRYLVKRTGEKVFLECVQDMDHENMFWYRQDPGLGLRLIYFSYDVKMKEKGDIPEGYSVSREKKERFSLILESASTNQTSMYLCASRPTSGNYNEQFFGPGTRLTVL.

The chain is built from TRBV18 and TRBJ2-5; TRBD1 matches at 10 bases. The J segment lost 0 bases and the V segment lost 0 bases, leaving 4 bases of the junction unmatched. The CDR3 extends over 17 amino acids. From germline, CDR1 is KGHSH and CDR2 LQKENI. The chain's CDR3 is CASSPPVGQGDQETQYF. The CDR3 DNA reads TGTGCCAGCTCACCACCTGTAGGACAGGGGGACCAAGAGACCCAGTACTTC.

DNA for the CDR3: TGTGCCTCCTCACGGGAGATCATGAACACTGAAGCTTTCTTT. The encoded protein is CASSREIMNTEAFF. The chain couples TRBV30 to TRBJ1-1, with D unclear. The CDR3 is 14 amino acids. V was shortened by 7 bases and J by 0 bases, with 15 bases between the two germline ends. Per the germline V gene, CDR1 is GTSNPN and CDR2 is SVGIG (reference sequence). Together with reference TRBV30 and TRBJ1-1, the CDR3 gives the full variable domain: SQTIHQWPATLVQPVGSPLSLECTVEGTSNPNLYWYRQAAGRGLQLLFYSVGIGQISSEVPQNLSASRPQDRQFILSSKKLLLSDSGFYLCASSREIMNTEAFFGQGTRLTVV.

The chain has TRBV27 and TRBJ1-1; possible D gene TRBD1, 6 bases. V gave up 3 bases and J gave up 4 bases, with 18 bases separating them. The CDR3 is made up of 16 amino acids. Germline V gene data show CDR1 as MNHEY and CDR2 as SMNVEV (reference sequence). The CDR3 protein is CASSFFPQGSGTEAFF. In nucleotides, the CDR3 is TGTGCCAGCAGTTTTTTCCCACAGGGTAGTGGCACTGAAGCTTTCTTT.

The V call is TRBV7-2, the J call TRBJ1-1; 10 bases agree with TRBD1. Germline CDR1 and CDR2: SGHTA and FQGNSA. This CDR3 contains 14 residues. The junction had 1 base not matched to a gene; V was cut back by 5 bases and J by 1 base. CDR3 amino acids: CASSRTGGNTEAFF. As DNA, the CDR3 is TGTGCCAGCAGCCGGACAGGGGGGAACACTGAAGCTTTCTTT.